This T cell receptor (beta chain) was recovered during a study of shared clonotypes between healthy human individuals. The V and J ends lost 3 bases and 0 bases respectively, with 10 bases between them. Germline CDR1 and CDR2: GTSNPN and SVGIG (reference sequence). The CDR3 consists of 14 residues. Sequencing used immunoSEQ multiplex PCR; TCRdb keeps in-frame clones, though not all of them. The data contain some 530,000 clones, 78% of them singletons. The receptor was derived from a woman aged 40 to 50 in good health. Some clones in this sample may be carry-over from other donors' samples. Specimen: PBMCs. The chain carries TRBV30 and TRBJ2-3; TRBD2 is a possible D gene (6 bases). CDR3 residues: CAWRWAGSTDTQYF. In nucleotides, the CDR3 is TGTGCCTGGAGGTGGGCGGGGAGCACAGATACGCAGTATTTT.